Listed here is a single T cell receptor (beta chain). Its antigen is not known. The CDR3 runs 14 residues. Germline-derived CDR1 and CDR2 are MNHNY and SVGAGI (reference sequence). V shed 2 bases and J shed 6 bases, with 10 bases lying between them. These data belong to a study of T cell clonotyping in hematopoietic cell transplantation. Findings of the study overall: At the given depth, recipient repertoires were over 97% de novo clonotypes. Recipient TCR diversity dropped after transplant; expanded clonotypes rose from day 30 to 180.

Sequenced by immunoSEQ multiplex PCR; TCRdb stores in-frame clones only, minus some. The sample includes tens of thousands of clones, 75% to 90% of them seen just once. The chain is built from TRBV6-6 and TRBJ2-2; D not resolved. Sequenced: peripheral blood mononuclear cells. The sequence was obtained from a woman between 35 and 50 years old in good health. Some clones in this sample may be carry-over from other donors' samples. CDR3 DNA sequence: TGTGCCAGCAGTTACCTGCAGGAAGCCGGGGAGCTGTTTTTT. Encoded protein: CASSYLQEAGELFF.